This T cell receptor (beta chain) appears in the sequencing data of a study of identical twins. Study observations and caveats: It was cross-sectional statistical analysis, not following the same donors, that the conclusions relied on.

This clonotype was observed a few times. Its antigen remains unknown. Per the germline V gene, CDR1 is ENHRY and CDR2 is SYGVKD. The CDR3 runs 14 residues. The germline V and J ends were trimmed by 8 bases and 0 bases, with 13 bases remaining between them. Using its own MiXCR run on the 5' RACE reads, TCRdb lists one record per CDR3 protein. The sample includes around 480,000 distinct CDR3 sequences, 14% of them seen just once. These data are also associated with another study on yellow fever vaccine responses in identical twins. That paper adds: Twins' T cell vaccine responses reportedly looked partly convergent, partly personalized.

Material: CD4+ T cells sorted from blood. This TCR came from a woman aged 18-35 years in good health. This chain links TRBV10-3 with TRBJ1-1, with D possibly matching TRBD1 (5 bases). The CDR3 loop reads CAIGAGPLNTEAFF. CDR3 bases: TGTGCCATCGGGGCAGGCCCTTTGAACACTGAAGCTTTCTTT.